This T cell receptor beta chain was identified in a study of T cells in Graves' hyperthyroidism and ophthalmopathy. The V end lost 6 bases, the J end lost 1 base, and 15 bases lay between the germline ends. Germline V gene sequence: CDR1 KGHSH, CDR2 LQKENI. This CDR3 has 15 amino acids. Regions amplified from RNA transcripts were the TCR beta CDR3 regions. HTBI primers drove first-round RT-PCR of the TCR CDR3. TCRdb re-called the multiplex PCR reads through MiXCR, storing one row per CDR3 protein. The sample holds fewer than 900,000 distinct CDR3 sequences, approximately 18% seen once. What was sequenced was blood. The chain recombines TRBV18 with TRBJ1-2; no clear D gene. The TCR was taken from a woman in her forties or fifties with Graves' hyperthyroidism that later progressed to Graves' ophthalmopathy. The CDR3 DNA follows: TGTGCCAGCTCCCAAAACAGTGAGATTAACTATGGCTACACCTTC. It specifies CASSQNSEINYGYTF.